The rows below give T cell receptor beta chains drawn from one sample of a study of circulating CD8 cells and anti-PD-1 response in melanoma. In TCRdb, the reads were re-called with MiXCR into one record per CDR3 protein. The table lists just over 1,000 distinct CDR3 sequences, roughly 5.9% of them singletons. The starting material was CD8+ T cells from PBMCs, obtained at baseline or after one month of anti-PD-1 therapy (not recorded which). All receptors derive from a human donor with melanoma. Each CDR3 is given with its conserved first and last residue. Each record gives: D gene, J gene, V gene, clone size, CDR3 protein, CDR3 DNA. The D gene is left open where the match is weak. Size tells how often a clone was seen (once, few, many) or the class of an expanded clone, and some rows leave it out.

- TRBJ2-1 TRBV30 - CASSSAGSEQFF TGTGCCTCCTCTAGCGCGGGGAGTGAGCAGTTCTTC
TRBD1 TRBJ2-7 TRBV28 large CASSFGQGSTYEQYF TGTGCCAGCAGTTTTGGACAGGGAAGCACCTACGAGCAGTACTTC
- TRBJ2-2 TRBV19 - CASSMTGNTGELFF TGTGCCAGTAGTATGACAGGGAACACCGGGGAGCTGTTTTTT
- TRBJ1-1 TRBV19 large CASKIGDTEAFF TGTGCCAGTAAAATAGGGGACACTGAAGCTTTCTTT
TRBD1 TRBJ1-4 TRBV7-2 large CASSLEGTGWMGEKLFF TGTGCCAGCAGCTTAGAGGGGACAGGGTGGATGGGTGAAAAACTGTTTTTT
- TRBJ2-2 TRBV11-1 medium-sized CASSHQNTGELFF TGTGCCAGCAGCCACCAAAACACCGGGGAGCTGTTTTTT
- TRBJ2-7 TRBV20-1 - CSARDLLQVSEQYF TGCAGTGCTAGAGACCTCCTACAGGTATCCGAGCAGTACTTC
- TRBJ1-5 TRBV7-9 medium-sized CASSTGPGDQPQHF TGTGCCAGCAGCACGGGACCGGGAGATCAGCCCCAGCATTTT
- TRBJ2-7 TRBV27 large CASSLSGGPGLNSYEQYF TGTGCCAGCAGTTTATCGGGGGGTCCGGGACTTAACTCCTACGAGCAGTACTTC
TRBD1 TRBJ1-6 TRBV12-3/TRBV12-4 medium-sized CASRTRLGQVGPPYNSPLHF TGTGCCAGCAGGACCAGATTGGGACAGGTCGGCCCTCCCTATAATTCACCCCTCCACTTT
- TRBJ2-1 TRBV29-1 medium-sized CSVERGNEQFF TGCAGCGTTGAAAGGGGAAATGAGCAGTTCTTC
- TRBJ2-3 TRBV2 large CASIPTGTDTQYF TGTGCCAGCATCCCGACGGGCACAGATACGCAGTATTTT
TRBD2 TRBJ2-7 TRBV27 large CASPWEGFSSYEQYF TGTGCCAGCCCTTGGGAGGGATTCAGCTCCTACGAGCAGTACTTC
TRBD1 TRBJ1-5 TRBV19 few CASSKGTASNQPQHF TGTGCCAGTAGCAAGGGGACAGCAAGCAATCAGCCCCAGCATTTT
- TRBJ1-1 TRBV9 few CASSVDVTNTEAFF TGTGCCAGCAGCGTAGATGTCACTAACACTGAAGCTTTCTTT
- TRBJ2-1 TRBV19 large CASSLTYNEQFF TGTGCCAGTAGCTTAACTTACAATGAGCAGTTCTTC
TRBD1 TRBJ1-1 TRBV28 large CASSDTGTGYTEAFF TGTGCCAGCAGTGATACCGGGACAGGGTACACTGAAGCTTTCTTT
- TRBJ2-7 TRBV6-5 - CASSLDSYPYEQYF TGTGCCAGCAGTCTCGACAGTTATCCCTACGAGCAGTACTTC
TRBD1 TRBJ2-2 TRBV29-1 large CSGQGAGDTGELFF TGCAGCGGACAGGGGGCTGGGGACACCGGGGAGCTGTTTTTT
TRBD1 TRBJ2-1 TRBV6-1 medium-sized CASSSDRGDEQFF TGTGCCAGCAGCTCCGACAGGGGTGATGAGCAGTTCTTC
- TRBJ2-1 TRBV19 large CASSMGRGNEQFF TGTGCCAGTAGTATGGGTCGGGGTAATGAGCAGTTCTTC
- TRBJ2-1 TRBV12-3/TRBV12-4 large CASRRSGNNEQFF TGTGCCAGCAGGCGGAGCGGAAACAATGAGCAGTTCTTC
- TRBJ2-7 TRBV27 large CASSSLNSYEQYF TGTGCCAGCAGTTCCCTCAACTCCTACGAGCAGTACTTC
- TRBJ2-7 TRBV19 few CASSIKQGSYEQYF TGTGCCAGTAGTATCAAACAGGGCTCCTACGAGCAGTACTTC
- TRBJ1-6 TRBV7-8 - CASSNPLDQSSYNSPLHF TGTGCCAGCAGCAACCCCTTGGACCAGAGCTCCTATAATTCACCCCTCCACTTT
- TRBJ1-5 TRBV6-1 medium-sized CASTGPSERQPQHF TGTGCCAGCACCGGGCCTTCAGAGCGTCAGCCCCAGCATTTT
- TRBJ2-2 TRBV19 large CASSRTGTNTGELFF TGTGCCAGTAGTAGGACGGGAACTAACACCGGGGAGCTGTTTTTT
TRBD2 TRBJ2-1 TRBV27 large CASSLSSGAGAEQFF TGTGCCAGCAGTTTATCAAGCGGGGCCGGGGCTGAGCAGTTCTTC
- TRBJ1-5 TRBV19 large CASSPPDSPTNQPQHF TGTGCCAGTAGCCCCCCGGACAGCCCTACCAATCAGCCCCAGCATTTT
- TRBJ1-3 TRBV29-1 medium-sized CSVDGGAQGNTIYF TGCAGCGTTGATGGAGGGGCGCAGGGAAACACCATATATTTT
- TRBJ2-7 TRBV25-1 large CASSEEVNEQYF TGTGCCAGCAGTGAAGAAGTTAACGAGCAGTACTTC
TRBD2 TRBJ2-3 TRBV2 large CASSEGPSGARTDTQYF TGTGCCAGCAGTGAGGGTCCTAGCGGGGCCCGCACAGATACGCAGTATTTT
TRBD1 TRBJ2-2 TRBV27 medium-sized CASSSEWTGLFTGELFF TGTGCCAGCAGTTCCGAGTGGACAGGGTTGTTCACCGGGGAGCTGTTTTTT
- TRBJ1-1 TRBV19 large CATLSQREAFF TGTGCCACCCTATCCCAGAGAGAAGCTTTCTTT
- TRBJ1-6 TRBV2 large CASMGQGGHNSPLHF TGTGCCAGCATGGGGCAGGGTGGCCATAATTCACCCCTCCACTTT
- TRBJ2-7 TRBV6-1 medium-sized CAPQPVLGSYEQYF TGTGCCCCCCAGCCGGTTTTGGGCTCCTACGAGCAGTACTTC
TRBD1 TRBJ2-1 TRBV29-1 medium-sized CSVPDRDAVNEQFF TGCAGCGTCCCGGACAGGGACGCCGTCAATGAGCAGTTCTTC
- TRBJ1-6 TRBV21-1 large CASPWDSPLHF TGTGCCAGCCCTTGGGATTCACCCCTCCACTTT
- TRBJ2-7 TRBV27 medium-sized CASSFAGSYEQYF TGTGCCAGCAGTTTTGCAGGGTCCTACGAGCAGTACTTC